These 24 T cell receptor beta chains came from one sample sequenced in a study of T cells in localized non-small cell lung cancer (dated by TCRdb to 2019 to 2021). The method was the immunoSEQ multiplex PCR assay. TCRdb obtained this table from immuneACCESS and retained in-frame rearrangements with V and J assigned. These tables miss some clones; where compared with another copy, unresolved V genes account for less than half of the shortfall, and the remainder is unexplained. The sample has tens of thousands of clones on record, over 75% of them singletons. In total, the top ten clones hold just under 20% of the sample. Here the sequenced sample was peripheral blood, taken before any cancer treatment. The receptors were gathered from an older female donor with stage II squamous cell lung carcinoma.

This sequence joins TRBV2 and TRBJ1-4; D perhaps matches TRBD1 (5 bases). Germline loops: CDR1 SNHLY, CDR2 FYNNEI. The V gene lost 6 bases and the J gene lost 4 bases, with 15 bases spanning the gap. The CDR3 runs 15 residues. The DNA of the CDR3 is TGTGCCAGCAGGGTGGAGGAAAGGGGTAATGAAAAACTGTTTTTT. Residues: CASRVEERGNEKLFF.

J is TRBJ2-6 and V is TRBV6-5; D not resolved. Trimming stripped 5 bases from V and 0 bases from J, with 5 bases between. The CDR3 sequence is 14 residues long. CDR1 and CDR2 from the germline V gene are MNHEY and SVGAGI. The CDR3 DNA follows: TGTGCCAGCAGTCCATTCTCTGGGGCCAACGTCCTGACTTTC. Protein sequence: CASSPFSGANVLTF.

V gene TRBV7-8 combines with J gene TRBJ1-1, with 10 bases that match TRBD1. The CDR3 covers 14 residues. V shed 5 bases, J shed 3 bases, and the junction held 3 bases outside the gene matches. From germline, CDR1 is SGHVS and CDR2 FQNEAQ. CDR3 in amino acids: CASSHGTGDTEAFF. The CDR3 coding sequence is TGTGCCAGCAGCCATGGGACAGGGGACACTGAAGCTTTCTTT. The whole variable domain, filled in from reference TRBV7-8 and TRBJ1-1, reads GAGVSQSPRYKVAKRGQDVALRCDPISGHVSLFWYQQALGQGPEFLTYFQNEAQLDKSGLPSDRFFAERPEGSVSTLKIQRTQQEDSAVYLCASSHGTGDTEAFFGQGTRLTVV.

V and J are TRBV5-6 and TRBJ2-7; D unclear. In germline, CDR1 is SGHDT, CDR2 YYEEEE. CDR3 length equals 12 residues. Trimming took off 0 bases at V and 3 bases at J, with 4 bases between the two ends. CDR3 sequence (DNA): TGTGCCAGCAGCTTGGGGCACTACGAGCAGTACTTC. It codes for CASSLGHYEQYF.

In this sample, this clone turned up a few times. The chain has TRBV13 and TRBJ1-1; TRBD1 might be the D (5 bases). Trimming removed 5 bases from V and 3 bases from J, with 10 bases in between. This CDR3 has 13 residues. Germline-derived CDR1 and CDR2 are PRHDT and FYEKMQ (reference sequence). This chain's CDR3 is CASSRQGDTEAFF. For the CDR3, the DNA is TGTGCCAGCAGCCGGCAGGGAGACACTGAAGCTTTCTTT. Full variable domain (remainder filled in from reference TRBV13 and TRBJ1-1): AAGVIQSPRHLIKEKRETATLKCYPIPRHDTVYWYQQGPGQDPQFLISFYEKMQSDKGSIPDRFSAQQFSDYHSELNMSSLELGDSALYFCASSRQGDTEAFFGQGTRLTVV.

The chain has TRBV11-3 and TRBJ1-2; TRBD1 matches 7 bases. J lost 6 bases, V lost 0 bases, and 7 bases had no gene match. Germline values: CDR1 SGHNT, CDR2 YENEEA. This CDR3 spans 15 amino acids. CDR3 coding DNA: TGTGCCAGCAGCTTAGATCACGGCAGGGGGAATGGCTACACCTTC. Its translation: CASSLDHGRGNGYTF.

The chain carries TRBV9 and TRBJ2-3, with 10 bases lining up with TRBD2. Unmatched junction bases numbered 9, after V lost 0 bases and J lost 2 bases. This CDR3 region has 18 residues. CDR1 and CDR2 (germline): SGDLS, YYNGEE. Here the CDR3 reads CASSVELAGDTTTDTQYF. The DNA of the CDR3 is TGTGCCAGCAGCGTAGAGCTAGCGGGGGACACAACCACAGATACGCAGTATTTT.

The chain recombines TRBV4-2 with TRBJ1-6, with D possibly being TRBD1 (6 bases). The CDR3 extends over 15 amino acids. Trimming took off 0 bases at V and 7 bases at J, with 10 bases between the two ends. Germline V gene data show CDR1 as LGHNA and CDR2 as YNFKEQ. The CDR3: CASSQDTGTNSPLHF. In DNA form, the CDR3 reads TGTGCCAGCAGCCAAGATACAGGGACCAATTCACCCCTCCACTTT.

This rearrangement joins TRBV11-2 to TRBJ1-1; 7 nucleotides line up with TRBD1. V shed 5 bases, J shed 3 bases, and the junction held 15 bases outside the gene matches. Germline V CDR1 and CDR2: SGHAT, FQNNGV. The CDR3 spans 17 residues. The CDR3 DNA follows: TGTGCCAGCAGCCCCAGATCGACAGGGATCTTCGACACTGAAGCTTTCTTT. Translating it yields CASSPRSTGIFDTEAFF.

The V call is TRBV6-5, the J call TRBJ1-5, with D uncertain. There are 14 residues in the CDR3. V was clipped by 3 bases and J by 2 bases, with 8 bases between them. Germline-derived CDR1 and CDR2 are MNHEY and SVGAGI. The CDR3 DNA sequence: TGTGCCAGCAGTTATTCGAGTGGCAATCAGCCCCAGCATTTT. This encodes CASSYSSGNQPQHF.

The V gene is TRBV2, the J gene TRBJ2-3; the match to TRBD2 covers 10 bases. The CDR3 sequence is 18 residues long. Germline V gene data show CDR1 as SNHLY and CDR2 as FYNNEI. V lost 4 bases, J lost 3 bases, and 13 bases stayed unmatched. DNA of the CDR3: TGTGCCAGCAGTGTTCTCCTATTCGGGACTAGCGTAACAGATACGCAGTATTTT. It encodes CASSVLLFGTSVTDTQYF.

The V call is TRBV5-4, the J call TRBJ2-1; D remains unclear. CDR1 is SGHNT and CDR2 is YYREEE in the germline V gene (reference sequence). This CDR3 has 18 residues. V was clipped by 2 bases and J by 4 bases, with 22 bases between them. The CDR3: CASSLSRTGPLGYNEQFF. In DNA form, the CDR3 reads TGTGCCAGCAGCTTATCTAGAACCGGACCACTGGGGTACAATGAGCAGTTCTTC. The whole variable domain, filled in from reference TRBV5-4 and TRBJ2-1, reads ETGVTQSPTHLIKTRGQQVTLRCSSQSGHNTVSWYQQALGQGPQFIFQYYREEENGRGNFPPRFSGLQFPNYSSELNVNALELDDSALYLCASSLSRTGPLGYNEQFFGPGTRLTVL.

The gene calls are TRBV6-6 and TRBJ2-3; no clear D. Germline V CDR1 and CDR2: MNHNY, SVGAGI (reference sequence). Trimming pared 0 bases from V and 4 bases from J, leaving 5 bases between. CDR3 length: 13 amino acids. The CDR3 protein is CASSYSRPDTQYF. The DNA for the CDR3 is TGTGCCAGCAGTTACTCACGCCCAGATACGCAGTATTTT.

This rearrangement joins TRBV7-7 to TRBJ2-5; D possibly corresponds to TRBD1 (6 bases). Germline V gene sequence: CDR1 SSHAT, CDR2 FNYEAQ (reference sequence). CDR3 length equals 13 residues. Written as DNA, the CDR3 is TGTGCAGGGGGTAGCGTGGTTGGGGAGACCCAGTACTTC. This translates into CAGGSVVGETQYF.

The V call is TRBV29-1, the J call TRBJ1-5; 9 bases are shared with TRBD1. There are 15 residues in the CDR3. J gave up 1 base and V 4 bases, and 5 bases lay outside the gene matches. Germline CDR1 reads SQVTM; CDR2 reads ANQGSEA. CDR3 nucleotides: TGCAGCGTTGGGGCAGGACAGGGGAGCAATCAGCCCCAGCATTTT. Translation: CSVGAGQGSNQPQHF. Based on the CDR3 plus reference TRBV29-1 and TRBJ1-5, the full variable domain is SAVISQKPSRDICQRGTSLTIQCQVDSQVTMMFWYRQQPGQSLTLIATANQGSEATYESGFVIDKFPISRPNLTFSTLTVSNMSPEDSSIYLCSVGAGQGSNQPQHFGDGTRLSIL.

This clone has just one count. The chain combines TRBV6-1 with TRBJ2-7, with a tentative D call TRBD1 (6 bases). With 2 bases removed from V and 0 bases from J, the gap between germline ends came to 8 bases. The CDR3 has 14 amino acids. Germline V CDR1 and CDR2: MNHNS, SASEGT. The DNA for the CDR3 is TGTGCCAGCAGTGAAACAGGGAGCTCCTACGAGCAGTACTTC. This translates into CASSETGSSYEQYF.

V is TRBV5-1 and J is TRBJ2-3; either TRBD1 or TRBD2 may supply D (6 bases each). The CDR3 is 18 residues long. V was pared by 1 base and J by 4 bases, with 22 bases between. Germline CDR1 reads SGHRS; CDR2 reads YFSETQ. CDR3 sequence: CASSLNSLTGDIADTQYF. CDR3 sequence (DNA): TGCGCCAGCAGCTTGAACTCCCTTACGGGGGACATAGCAGATACGCAGTATTTT.

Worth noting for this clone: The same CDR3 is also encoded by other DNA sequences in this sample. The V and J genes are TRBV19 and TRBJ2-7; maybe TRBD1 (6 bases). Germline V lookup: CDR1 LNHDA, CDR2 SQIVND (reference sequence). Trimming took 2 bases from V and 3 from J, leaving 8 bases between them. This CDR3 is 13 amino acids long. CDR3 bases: TGTGCCAGTAGTATAAACAGGGACTACGAGCAGTACTTC. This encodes CASSINRDYEQYF.

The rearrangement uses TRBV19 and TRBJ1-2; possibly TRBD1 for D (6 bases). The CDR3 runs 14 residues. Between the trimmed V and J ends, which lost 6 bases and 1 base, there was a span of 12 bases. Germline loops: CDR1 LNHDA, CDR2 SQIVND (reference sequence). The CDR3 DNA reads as TGTGCCAGTAGAAAACAGGGCCTTAACTATGGCTACACCTTC. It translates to CASRKQGLNYGYTF.

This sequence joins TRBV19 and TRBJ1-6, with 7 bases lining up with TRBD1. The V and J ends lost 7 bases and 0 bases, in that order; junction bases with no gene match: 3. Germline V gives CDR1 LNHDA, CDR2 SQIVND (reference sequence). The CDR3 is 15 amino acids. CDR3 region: CASTAGGSYNSPLHF. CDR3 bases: TGTGCCAGTACCGCAGGGGGCTCCTATAATTCACCCCTCCACTTT.

CDR3 sequence reads: CASSWTPGAKNIQYF. CDR3 bases: TGCGCCAGCAGCTGGACTCCCGGGGCCAAAAACATTCAGTACTTC. The chain uses TRBV5-1 and TRBJ2-4; tentatively, D is TRBD2 (5 bases). V dropped 3 bases and J dropped 1 base, with 11 bases sitting between them. The CDR3 consists of 15 residues. CDR1 is SGHRS, CDR2 YFSETQ, per germline.

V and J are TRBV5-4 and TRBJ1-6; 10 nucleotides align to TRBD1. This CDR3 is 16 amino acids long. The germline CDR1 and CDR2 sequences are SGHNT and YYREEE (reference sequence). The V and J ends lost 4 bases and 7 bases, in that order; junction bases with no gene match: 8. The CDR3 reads CASSTIDRGPNSPLHF. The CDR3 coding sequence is TGTGCCAGCAGCACCATCGACAGGGGGCCGAATTCACCCCTCCACTTT. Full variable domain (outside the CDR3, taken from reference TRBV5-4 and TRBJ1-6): ETGVTQSPTHLIKTRGQQVTLRCSSQSGHNTVSWYQQALGQGPQFIFQYYREEENGRGNFPPRFSGLQFPNYSSELNVNALELDDSALYLCASSTIDRGPNSPLHFGNGTRLTVT.

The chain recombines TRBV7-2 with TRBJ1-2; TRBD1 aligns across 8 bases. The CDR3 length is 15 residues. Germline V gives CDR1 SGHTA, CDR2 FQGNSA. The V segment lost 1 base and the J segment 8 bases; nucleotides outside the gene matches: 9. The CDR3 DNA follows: TGTGCCAGCAGCTTAGGAGGTCAGGGGGCGGGCGGCTACACCTTC. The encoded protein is CASSLGGQGAGGYTF.

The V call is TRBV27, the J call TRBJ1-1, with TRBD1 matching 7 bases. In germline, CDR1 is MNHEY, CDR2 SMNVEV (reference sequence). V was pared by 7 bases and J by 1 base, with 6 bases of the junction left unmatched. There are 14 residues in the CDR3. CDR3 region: CASTLDRENTEAFF. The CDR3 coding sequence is TGTGCCAGCACTCTTGACAGGGAGAACACTGAAGCTTTCTTT.